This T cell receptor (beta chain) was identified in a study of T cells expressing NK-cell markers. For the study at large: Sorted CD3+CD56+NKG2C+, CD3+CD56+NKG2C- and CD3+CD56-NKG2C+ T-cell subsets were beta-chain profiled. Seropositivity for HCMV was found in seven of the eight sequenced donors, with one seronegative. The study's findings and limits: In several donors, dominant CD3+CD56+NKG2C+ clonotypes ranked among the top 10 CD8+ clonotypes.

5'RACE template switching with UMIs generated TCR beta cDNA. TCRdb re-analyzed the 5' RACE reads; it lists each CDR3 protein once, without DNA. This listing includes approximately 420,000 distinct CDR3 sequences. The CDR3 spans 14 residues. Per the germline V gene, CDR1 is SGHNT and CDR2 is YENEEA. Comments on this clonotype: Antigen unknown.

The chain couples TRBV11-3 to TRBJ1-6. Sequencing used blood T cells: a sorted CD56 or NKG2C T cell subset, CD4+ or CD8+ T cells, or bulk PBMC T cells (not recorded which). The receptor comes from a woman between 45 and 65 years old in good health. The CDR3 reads CASSLLRGGSPLHF. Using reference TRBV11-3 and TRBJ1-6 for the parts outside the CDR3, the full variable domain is EAGVVQSPRYKIIEKKQPVAFWCNPISGHNTLYWYLQNLGQGPELLIRYENEEAVDDSQLPKDRFSAERLKGVDSTLKIQPAELGDSAVYLCASSLLRGGSPLHFGNGTRLTVT.